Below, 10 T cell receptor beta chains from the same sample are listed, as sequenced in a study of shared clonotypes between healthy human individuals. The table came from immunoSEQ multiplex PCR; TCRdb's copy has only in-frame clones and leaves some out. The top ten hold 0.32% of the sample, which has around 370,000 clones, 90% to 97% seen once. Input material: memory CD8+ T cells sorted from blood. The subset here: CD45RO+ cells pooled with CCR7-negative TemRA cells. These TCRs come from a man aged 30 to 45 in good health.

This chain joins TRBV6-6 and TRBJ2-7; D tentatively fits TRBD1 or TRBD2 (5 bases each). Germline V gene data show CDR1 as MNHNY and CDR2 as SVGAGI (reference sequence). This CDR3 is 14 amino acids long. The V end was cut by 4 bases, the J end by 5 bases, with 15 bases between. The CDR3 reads CASSFPAGAHEQYF. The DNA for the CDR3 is TGTGCCAGCAGTTTCCCCGCCGGGGCGCACGAGCAGTACTTC.

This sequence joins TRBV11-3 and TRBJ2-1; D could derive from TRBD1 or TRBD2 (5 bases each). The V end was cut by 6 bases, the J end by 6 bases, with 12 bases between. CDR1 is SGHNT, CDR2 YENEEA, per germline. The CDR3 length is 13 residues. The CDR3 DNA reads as TGTGCCAGCAGTTTGGGACCCCTCAATGAGCAGTTCTTC. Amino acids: CASSLGPLNEQFF.

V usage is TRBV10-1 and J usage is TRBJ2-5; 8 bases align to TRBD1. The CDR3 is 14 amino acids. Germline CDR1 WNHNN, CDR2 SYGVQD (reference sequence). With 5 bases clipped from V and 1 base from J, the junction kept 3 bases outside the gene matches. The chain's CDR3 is CASSKTGAQETQYF. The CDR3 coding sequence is TGCGCCAGCAGTAAGACAGGGGCCCAAGAGACCCAGTACTTC.

The CDR3 bases are TGTGCCAGCAGCTTAGCTCCTCACCCCCCGGCCAAAGAGACCCAGTACTTC. This gives the protein CASSLAPHPPAKETQYF. J is TRBJ2-5 and V is TRBV7-6; D is unclear. The CDR3 spans 17 residues. V lost 0 bases and J 3 bases, leaving 17 bases between the germline ends. Germline values: CDR1 SGHVS, CDR2 FNYEAQ.

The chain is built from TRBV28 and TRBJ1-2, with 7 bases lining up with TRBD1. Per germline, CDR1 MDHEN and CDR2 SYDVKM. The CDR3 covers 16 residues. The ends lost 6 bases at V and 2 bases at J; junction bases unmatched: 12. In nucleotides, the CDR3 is TGTGCCAGCAGCTCTTCCGAGCAGGGGGGGAACTATGGCTACACCTTC. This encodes CASSSSEQGGNYGYTF.

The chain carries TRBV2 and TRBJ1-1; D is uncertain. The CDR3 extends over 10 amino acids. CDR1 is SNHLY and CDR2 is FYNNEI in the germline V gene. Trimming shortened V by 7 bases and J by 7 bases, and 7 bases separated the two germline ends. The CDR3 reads CASTLGEAFF. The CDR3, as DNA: TGTGCCAGCACCCTTGGTGAAGCTTTCTTT.

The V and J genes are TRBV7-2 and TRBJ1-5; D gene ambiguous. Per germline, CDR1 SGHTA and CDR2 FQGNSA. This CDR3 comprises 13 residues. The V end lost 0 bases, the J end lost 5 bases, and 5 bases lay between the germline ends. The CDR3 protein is CASSLAGDQPQHF. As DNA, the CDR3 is TGTGCCAGCAGCTTAGCTGGGGATCAGCCCCAGCATTTT. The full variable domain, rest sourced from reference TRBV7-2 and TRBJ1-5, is GAGVSQSPSNKVTEKGKDVELRCDPISGHTALYWYRQSLGQGLEFLIYFQGNSAPDKSGLPSDRFSAERTGGSVSTLTIQRTQQEDSAVYLCASSLAGDQPQHFGDGTRLSIL.

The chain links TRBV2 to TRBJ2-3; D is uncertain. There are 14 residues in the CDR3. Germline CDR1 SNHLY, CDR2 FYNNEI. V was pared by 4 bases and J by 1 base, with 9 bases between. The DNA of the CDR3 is TGTGCCAGCAGTGTGTCACATCGCACAGATACGCAGTATTTT. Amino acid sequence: CASSVSHRTDTQYF.

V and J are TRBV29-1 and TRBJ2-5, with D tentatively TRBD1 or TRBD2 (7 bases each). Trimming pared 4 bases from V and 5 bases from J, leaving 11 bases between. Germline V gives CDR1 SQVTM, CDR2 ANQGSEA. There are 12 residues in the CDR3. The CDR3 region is CSVGQGGETQYF. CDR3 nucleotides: TGCAGCGTTGGACAGGGAGGGGAGACCCAGTACTTC.

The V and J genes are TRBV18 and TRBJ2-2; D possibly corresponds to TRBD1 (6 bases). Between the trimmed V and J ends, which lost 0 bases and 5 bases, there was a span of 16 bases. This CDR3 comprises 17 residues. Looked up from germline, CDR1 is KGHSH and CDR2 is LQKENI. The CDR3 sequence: CASSPPGTGLGTGELFF. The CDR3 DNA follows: TGTGCCAGCTCACCACCGGGAACAGGGTTAGGAACCGGGGAGCTGTTTTTT.